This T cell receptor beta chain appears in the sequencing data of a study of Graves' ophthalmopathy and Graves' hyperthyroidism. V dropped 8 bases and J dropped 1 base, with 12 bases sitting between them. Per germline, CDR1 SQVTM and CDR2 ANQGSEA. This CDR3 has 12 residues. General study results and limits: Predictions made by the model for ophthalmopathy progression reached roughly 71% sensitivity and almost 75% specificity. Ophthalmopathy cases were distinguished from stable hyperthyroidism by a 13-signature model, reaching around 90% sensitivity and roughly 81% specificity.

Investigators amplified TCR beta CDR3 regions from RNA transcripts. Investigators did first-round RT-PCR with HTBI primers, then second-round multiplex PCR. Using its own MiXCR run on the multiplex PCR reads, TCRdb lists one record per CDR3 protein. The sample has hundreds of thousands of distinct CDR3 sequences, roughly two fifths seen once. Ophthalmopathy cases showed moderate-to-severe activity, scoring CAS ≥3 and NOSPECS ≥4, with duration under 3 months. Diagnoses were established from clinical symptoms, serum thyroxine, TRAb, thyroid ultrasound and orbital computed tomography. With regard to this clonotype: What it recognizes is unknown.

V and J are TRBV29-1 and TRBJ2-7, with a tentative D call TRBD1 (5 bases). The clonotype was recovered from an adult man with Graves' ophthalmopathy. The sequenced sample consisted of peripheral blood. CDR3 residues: CSFGPGSYEQYF. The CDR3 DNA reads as TGCAGCTTCGGTCCAGGGTCCTACGAGCAGTACTTC.